This TCR beta chain was identified during a study of control samples from healthy donors and cancer patients. Measured with immunoSEQ multiplex PCR; TCRdb has only the in-frame clones, and not every one. The table lists about 160,000 clones, roughly 95% of them singletons. In germline, CDR1 is MNHEY, CDR2 SVGAGI. Trimming pared 7 bases from V and 7 bases from J, leaving 17 bases between. This CDR3 contains 14 residues. Input material: blood. This chain uses TRBV6-5 with TRBJ1-5; TRBD1 is a possible D gene (5 bases). The source of this sequence is a young woman in good health. In nucleotides, the CDR3 is TGTGCCAGCAACTTCAGAGGGACGTCGCAGCCCCAGCATTTT. It is translated as CASNFRGTSQPQHF.